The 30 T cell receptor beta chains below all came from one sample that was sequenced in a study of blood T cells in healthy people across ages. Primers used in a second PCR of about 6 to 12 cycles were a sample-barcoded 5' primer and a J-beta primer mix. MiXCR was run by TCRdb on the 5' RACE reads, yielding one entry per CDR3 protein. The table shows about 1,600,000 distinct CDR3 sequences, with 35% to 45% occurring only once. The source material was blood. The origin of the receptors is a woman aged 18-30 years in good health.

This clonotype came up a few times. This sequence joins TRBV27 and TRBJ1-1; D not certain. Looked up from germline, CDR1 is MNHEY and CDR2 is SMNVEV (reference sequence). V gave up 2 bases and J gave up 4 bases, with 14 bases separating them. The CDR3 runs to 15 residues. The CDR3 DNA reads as TGTGCCAGCAGTTTAGTTGGTATTTCTACCACTGAAGCTTTCTTT. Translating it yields CASSLVGISTTEAFF.

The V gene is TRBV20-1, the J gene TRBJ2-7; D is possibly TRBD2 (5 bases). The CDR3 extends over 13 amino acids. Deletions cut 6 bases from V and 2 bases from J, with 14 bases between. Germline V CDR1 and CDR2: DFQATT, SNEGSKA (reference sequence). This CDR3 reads CSAPDGNPYEQYF. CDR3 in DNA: TGCAGTGCCCCCGACGGGAACCCCTACGAGCAGTACTTC.

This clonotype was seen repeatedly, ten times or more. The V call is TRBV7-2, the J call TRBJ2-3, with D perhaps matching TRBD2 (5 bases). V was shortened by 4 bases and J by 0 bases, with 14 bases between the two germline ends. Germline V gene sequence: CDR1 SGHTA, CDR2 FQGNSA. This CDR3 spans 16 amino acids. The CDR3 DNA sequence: TGTGCCAGCAGCTCCCAGAGAGGCGGGAGCACAGATACGCAGTATTTT. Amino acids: CASSSQRGGSTDTQYF.

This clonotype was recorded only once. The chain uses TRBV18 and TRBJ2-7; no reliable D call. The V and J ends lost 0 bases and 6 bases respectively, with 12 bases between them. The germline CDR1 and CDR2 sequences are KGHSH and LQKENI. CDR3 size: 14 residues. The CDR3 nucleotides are TGTGCCAGCTCACCACCGGTAAGGACGGGCGAGCAGTACTTC. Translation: CASSPPVRTGEQYF.

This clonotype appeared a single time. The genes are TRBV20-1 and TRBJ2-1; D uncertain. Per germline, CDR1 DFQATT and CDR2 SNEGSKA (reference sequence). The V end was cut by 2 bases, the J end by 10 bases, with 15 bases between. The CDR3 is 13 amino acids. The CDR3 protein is CSARSLVGGEQFF. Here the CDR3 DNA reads TGCAGTGCTAGAAGTCTAGTGGGTGGAGAGCAGTTCTTC.

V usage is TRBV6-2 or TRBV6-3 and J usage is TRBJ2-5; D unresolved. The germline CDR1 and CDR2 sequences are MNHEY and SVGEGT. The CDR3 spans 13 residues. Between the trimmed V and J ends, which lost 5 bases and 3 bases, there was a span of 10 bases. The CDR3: CASSDGIKETQYF. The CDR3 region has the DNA TGTGCCAGCAGTGACGGAATTAAAGAGACCCAGTACTTC.

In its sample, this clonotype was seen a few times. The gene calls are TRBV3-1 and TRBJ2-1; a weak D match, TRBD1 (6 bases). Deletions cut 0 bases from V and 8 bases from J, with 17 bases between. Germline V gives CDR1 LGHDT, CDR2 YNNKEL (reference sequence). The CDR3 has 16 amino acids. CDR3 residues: CASSQEVKGGRHEQFF. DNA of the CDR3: TGTGCCAGCAGCCAAGAGGTAAAAGGGGGACGCCATGAGCAGTTCTTC.

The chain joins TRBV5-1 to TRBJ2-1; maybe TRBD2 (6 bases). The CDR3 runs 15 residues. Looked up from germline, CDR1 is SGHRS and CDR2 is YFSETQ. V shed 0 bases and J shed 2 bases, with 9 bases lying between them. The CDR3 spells CASSLGGLTYNEQFF. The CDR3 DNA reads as TGCGCCAGCAGCTTGGGGGGACTGACCTACAATGAGCAGTTCTTC.

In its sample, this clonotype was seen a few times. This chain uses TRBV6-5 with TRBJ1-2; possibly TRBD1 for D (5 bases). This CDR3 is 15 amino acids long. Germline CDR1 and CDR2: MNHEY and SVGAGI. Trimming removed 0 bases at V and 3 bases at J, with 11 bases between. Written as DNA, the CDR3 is TGTGCCAGCAGTTACTCGGTGGGGGGTGACTATGGCTACACCTTC. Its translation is CASSYSVGGDYGYTF.

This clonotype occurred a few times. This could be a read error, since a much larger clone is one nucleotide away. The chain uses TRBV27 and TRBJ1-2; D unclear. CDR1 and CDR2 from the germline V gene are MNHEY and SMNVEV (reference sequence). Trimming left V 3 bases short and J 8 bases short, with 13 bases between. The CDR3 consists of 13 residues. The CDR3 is CASSLSSLCGYTF. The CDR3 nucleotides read TGTGCCAGCAGTTTGAGCAGTTTGTGCGGCTACACCTTC.

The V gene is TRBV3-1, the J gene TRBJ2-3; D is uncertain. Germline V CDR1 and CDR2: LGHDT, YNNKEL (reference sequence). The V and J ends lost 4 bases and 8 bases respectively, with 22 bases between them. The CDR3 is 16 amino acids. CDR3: CASSLEPGPPLTTQYF. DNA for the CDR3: TGTGCCAGCAGCCTTGAACCGGGCCCCCCCCTCACTACGCAGTATTTT.

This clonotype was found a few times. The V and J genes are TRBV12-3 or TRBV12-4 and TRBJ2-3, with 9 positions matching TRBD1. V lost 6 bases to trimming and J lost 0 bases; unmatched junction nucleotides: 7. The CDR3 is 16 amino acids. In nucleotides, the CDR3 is TGTGCCAGCAGCCATACCGGGACAGGGAGCACAGATACGCAGTATTTT. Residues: CASSHTGTGSTDTQYF.

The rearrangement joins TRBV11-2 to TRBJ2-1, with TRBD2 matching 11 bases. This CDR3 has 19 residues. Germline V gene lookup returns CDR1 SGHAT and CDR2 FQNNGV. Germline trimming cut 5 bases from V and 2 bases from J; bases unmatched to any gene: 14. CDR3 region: CASSPSFRRLAGPYNEQFF. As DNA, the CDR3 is TGTGCCAGCAGCCCAAGTTTTCGGAGACTAGCGGGACCCTACAATGAGCAGTTCTTC.

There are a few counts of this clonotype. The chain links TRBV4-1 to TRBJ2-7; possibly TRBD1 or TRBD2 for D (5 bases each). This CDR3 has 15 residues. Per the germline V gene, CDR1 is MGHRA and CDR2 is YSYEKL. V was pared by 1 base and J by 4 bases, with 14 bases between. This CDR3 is CASSQAETDYYEQYF. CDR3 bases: TGCGCCAGCAGCCAAGCTGAGACAGACTATTACGAGCAGTACTTC.

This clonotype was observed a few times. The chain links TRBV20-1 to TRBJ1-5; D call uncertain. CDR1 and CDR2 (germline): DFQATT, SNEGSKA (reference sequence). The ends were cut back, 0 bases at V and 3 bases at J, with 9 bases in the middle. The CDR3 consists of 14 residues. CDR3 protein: CSARDEFTNQPQHF. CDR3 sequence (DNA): TGCAGTGCTAGAGATGAGTTTACCAATCAGCCCCAGCATTTT.

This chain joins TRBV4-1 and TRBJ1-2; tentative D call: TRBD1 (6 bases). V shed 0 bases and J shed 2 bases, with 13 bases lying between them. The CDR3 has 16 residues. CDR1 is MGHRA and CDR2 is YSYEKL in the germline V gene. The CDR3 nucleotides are TGCGCCAGCAGCCAAGAAGAAACGGACAGCAACTATGGCTACACCTTC. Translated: CASSQEETDSNYGYTF.

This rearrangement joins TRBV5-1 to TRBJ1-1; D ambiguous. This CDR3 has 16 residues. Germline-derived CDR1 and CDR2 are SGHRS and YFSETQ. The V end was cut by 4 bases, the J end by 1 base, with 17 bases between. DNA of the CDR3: TGCGCCAGCAGCCCGAAAACAGTACAGAGGAACACTGAAGCTTTCTTT. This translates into CASSPKTVQRNTEAFF.

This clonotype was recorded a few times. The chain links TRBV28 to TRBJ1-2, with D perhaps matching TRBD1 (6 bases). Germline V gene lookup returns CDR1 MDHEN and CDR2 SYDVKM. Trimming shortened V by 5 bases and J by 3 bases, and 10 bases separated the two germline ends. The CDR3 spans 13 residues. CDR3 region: CASSGYRDYGYTF. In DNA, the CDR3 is TGTGCCAGCAGTGGTTACAGGGACTATGGCTACACCTTC.

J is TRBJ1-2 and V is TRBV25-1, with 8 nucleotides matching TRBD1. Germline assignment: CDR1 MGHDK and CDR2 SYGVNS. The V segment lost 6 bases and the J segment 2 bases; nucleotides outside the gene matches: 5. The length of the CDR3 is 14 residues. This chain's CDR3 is CASRSNRGNYGYTF. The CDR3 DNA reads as TGTGCCAGCAGGAGCAACAGGGGGAACTATGGCTACACCTTC.

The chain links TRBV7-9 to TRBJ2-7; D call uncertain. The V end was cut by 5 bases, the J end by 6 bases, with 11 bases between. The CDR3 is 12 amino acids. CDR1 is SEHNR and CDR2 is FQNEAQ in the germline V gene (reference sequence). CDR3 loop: CASSPLLAEQYF. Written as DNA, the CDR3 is TGTGCCAGCAGCCCGTTGCTCGCCGAGCAGTACTTC.

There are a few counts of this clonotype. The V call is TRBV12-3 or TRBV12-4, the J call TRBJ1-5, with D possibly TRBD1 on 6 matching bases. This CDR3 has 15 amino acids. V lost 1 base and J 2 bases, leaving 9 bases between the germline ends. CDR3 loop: CASSLEGGRNQPQHF. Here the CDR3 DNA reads TGTGCCAGCAGTTTAGAGGGGGGTCGCAATCAGCCCCAGCATTTT.

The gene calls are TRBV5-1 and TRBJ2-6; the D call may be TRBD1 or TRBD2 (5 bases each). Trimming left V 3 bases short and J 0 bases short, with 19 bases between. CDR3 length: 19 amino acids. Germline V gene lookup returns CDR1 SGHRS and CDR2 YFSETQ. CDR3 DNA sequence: TGCGCCAGCAGCTGGGGACCGATCGCGGTTCGCTCTGGGGCCAACGTCCTGACTTTC. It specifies CASSWGPIAVRSGANVLTF.

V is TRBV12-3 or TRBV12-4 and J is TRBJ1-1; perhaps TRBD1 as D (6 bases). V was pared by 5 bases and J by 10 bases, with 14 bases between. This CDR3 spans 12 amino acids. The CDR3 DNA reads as TGTGCCAGCAGTCGCAGGGGAGGAGCAGCTTTCTTT. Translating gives CASSRRGGAAFF.

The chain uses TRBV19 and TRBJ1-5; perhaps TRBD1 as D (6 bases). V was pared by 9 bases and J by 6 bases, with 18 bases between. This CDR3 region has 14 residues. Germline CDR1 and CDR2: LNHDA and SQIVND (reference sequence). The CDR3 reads CASNEDSLGQPQHF. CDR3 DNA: TGTGCCAGCAATGAGGACAGTTTGGGTCAGCCCCAGCATTTT.

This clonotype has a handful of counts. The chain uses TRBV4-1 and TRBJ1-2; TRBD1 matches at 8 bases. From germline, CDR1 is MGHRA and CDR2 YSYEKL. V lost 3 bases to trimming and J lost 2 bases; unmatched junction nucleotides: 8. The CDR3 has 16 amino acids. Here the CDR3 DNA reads TGCGCCAGCAGCCATATCTTCCAGGGGGCCAACTATGGCTACACCTTC. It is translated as CASSHIFQGANYGYTF.

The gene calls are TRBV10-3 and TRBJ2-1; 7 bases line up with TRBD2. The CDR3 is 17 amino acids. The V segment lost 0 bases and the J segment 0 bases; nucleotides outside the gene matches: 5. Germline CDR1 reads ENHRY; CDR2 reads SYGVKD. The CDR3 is CAISESLAEPSYNEQFF. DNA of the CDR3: TGTGCCATCAGTGAGTCCCTAGCGGAACCCTCCTACAATGAGCAGTTCTTC.

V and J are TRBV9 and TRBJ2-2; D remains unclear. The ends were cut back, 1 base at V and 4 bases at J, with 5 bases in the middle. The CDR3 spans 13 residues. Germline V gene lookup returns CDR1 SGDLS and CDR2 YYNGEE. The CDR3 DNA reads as TGTGCCAGCAGCGTAATAGGCACCGGGGAGCTGTTTTTT. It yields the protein CASSVIGTGELFF.

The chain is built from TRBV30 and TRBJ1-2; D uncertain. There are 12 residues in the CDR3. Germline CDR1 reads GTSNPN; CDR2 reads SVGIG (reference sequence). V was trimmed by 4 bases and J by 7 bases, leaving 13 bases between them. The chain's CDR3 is CAWNLMSSGYTF. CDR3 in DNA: TGTGCCTGGAATTTGATGAGCAGTGGCTACACCTTC.

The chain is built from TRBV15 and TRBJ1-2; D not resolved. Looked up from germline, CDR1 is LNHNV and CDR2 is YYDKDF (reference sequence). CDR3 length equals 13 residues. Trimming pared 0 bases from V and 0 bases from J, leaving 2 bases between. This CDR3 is CATSRDSNYGYTF. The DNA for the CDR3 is TGTGCCACCAGCAGAGACTCTAACTATGGCTACACCTTC.

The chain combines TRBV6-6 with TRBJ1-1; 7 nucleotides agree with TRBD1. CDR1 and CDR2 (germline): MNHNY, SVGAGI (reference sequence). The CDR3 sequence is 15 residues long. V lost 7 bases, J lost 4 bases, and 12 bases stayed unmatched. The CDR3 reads CASTGFVTGRTEAFF. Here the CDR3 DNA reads TGTGCCAGCACGGGGTTCGTGACAGGGCGCACTGAAGCTTTCTTT.